This T cell receptor (beta chain) is drawn from a study of shared clonotypes between healthy human individuals. Study at large: The cohort had two women and a few men, ages 18 to 49. The study's findings and limits: Sorted-subset sequencing was shown by rarefaction to be incomplete despite large depth.

The CDR3 extends over 13 amino acids. Trimming removed 8 bases from V and 7 bases from J; junction bases left unmatched: 7. Looked up from germline, CDR1 is MNHNY and CDR2 is SVGAGI (reference sequence). The data were produced by immunoSEQ multiplex PCR, yet TCRdb's version contains in-frame clones alone and is incomplete. The sample shows around 1.1 million clones, 75% to 80% of them seen only once. In regard to this clone: The antigen is unknown.

The chain recombines TRBV6-6 with TRBJ1-3, with 8 bases lining up with TRBD1. This sequence originates from a man between 18 and 29 years old in good health. Some clones in this sample may be carry-over from other donors' samples. Sequencing input: memory CD4+ T cells from PBMCs. As to subset: CD45RA-negative fraction. CDR3 in amino acids: CASYDRGWNTIYF. Here the CDR3 DNA reads TGTGCCAGCTACGACAGGGGCTGGAACACCATATATTTT.